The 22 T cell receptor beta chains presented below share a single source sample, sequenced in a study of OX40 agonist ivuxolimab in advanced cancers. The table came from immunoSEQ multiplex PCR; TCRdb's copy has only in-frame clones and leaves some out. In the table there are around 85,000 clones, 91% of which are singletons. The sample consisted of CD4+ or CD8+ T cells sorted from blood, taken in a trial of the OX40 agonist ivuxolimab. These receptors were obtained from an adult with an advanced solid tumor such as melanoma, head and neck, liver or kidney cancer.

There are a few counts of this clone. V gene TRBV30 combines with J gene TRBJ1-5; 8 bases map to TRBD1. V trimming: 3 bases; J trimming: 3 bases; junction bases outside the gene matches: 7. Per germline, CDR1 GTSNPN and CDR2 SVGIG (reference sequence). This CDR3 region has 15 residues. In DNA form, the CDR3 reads TGTGCCTGGAGCACCCGGACAGGGTACAATCAGCCCCAGCATTTT. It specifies CAWSTRTGYNQPQHF.

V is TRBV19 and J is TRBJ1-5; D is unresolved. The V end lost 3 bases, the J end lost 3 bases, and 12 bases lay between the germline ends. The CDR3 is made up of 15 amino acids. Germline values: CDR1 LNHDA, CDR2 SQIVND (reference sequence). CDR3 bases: TGTGCCAGTAGTATTGGTTCAGGCTCCAATCAGCCCCAGCATTTT. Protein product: CASSIGSGSNQPQHF.

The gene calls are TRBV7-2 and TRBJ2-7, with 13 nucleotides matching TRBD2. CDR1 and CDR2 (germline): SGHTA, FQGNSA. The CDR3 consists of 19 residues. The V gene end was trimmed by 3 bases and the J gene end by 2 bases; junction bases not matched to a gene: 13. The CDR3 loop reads CASSFSLGRGTSGTYEQYF. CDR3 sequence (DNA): TGTGCCAGCAGCTTCTCCCTGGGACGAGGGACTAGCGGGACCTACGAGCAGTACTTC.

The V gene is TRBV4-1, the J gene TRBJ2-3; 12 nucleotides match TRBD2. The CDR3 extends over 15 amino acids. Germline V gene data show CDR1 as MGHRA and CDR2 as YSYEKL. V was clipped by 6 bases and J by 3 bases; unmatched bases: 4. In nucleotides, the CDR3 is TGCGCCAGCAGAAAGACTAGCGGGAGAACAGATACGCAGTATTTT. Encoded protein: CASRKTSGRTDTQYF.

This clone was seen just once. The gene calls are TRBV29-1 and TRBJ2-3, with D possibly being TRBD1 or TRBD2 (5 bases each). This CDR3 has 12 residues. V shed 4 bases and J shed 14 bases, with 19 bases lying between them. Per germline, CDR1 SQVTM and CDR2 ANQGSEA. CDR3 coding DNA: TGCAGCGTTGGCCCACCGGGACCATTAAGGTATTTT. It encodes CSVGPPGPLRYF.

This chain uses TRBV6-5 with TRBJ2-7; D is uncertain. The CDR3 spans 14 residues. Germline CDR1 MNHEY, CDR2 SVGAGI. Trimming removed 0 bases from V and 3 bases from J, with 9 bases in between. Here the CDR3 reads CASSYSPVGYEQYF. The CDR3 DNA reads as TGTGCCAGCAGTTACTCGCCGGTAGGCTACGAGCAGTACTTC.

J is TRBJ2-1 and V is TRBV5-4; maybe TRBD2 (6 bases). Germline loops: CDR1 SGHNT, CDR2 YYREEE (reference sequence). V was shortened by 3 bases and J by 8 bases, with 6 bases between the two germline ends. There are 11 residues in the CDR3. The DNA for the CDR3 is TGTGCCAGCAGCTGGGGGGATGAGCAGTTCTTC. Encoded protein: CASSWGDEQFF.

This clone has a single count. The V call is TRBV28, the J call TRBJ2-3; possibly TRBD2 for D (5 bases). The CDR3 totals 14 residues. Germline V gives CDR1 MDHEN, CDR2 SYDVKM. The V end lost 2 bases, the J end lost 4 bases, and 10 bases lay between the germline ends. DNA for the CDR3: TGTGCCAGCAGTTTACTGGTCGGGGCAGATACGCAGTATTTT. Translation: CASSLLVGADTQYF.

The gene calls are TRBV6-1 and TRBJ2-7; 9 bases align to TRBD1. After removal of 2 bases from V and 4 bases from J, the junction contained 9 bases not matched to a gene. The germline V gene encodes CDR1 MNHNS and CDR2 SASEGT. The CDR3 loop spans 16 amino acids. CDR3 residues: CASSEQSLGQGYEQYF. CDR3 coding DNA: TGTGCCAGCAGTGAACAGTCTTTGGGACAGGGTTACGAGCAGTACTTC.

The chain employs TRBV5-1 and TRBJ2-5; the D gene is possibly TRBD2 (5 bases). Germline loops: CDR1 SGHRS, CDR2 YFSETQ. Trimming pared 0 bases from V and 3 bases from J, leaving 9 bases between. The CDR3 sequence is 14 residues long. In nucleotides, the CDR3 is TGCGCCAGCAGCTTGGCCGGGGTTGAAGAGACCCAGTACTTC. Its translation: CASSLAGVEETQYF.

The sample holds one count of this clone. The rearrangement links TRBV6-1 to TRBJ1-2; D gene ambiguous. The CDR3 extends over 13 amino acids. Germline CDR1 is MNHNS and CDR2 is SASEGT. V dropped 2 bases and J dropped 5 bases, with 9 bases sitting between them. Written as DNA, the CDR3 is TGTGCCAGCAGTGAATCTGTGGGATATGGCTACACCTTC. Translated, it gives CASSESVGYGYTF.

The CDR3 spells CASSTAWVRTDTQYF. Here the CDR3 DNA reads TGTGCCAGCAGCACCGCGTGGGTCCGCACAGATACGCAGTATTTT. The rearrangement links TRBV7-2 to TRBJ2-3; no definite D call. Germline lookup yields CDR1 SGHTA and CDR2 FQGNSA. V dropped 5 bases and J dropped 1 base, with 13 bases sitting between them. CDR3 length: 15 amino acids. Based on the CDR3 plus reference TRBV7-2 and TRBJ2-3, the full variable domain is GAGVSQSPSNKVTEKGKDVELRCDPISGHTALYWYRQSLGQGLEFLIYFQGNSAPDKSGLPSDRFSAERTGGSVSTLTIQRTQQEDSAVYLCASSTAWVRTDTQYFGPGTRLTVL.

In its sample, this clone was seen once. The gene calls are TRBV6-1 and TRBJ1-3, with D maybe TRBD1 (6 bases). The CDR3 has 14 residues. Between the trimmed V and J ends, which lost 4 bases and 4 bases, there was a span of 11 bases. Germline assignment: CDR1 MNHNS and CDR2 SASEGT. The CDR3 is CASSAGGLGNTIYF. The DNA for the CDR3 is TGTGCCAGCAGTGCGGGGGGGCTGGGAAACACCATATATTTT.

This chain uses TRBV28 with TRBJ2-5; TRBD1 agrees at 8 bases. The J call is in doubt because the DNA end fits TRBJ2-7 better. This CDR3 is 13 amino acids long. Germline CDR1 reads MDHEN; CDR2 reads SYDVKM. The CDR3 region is CASSSGQGYEQYF. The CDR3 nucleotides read TGTGCCAGCAGCTCCGGACAGGGTTACGAGCAGTACTTC.

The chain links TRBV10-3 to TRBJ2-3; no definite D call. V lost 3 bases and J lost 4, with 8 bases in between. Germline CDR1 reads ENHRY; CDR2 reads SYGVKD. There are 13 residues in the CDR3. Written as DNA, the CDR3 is TGTGCCATCAGTGATGGTGGCGCAGATACGCAGTATTTT. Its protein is CAISDGGADTQYF.

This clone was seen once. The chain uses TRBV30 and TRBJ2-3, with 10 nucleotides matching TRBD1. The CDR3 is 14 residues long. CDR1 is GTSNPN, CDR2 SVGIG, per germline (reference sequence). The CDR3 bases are TGTGCTCTCGATGGGACAGGGGTGGGAGATACGCAGTATTTT. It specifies CALDGTGVGDTQYF.

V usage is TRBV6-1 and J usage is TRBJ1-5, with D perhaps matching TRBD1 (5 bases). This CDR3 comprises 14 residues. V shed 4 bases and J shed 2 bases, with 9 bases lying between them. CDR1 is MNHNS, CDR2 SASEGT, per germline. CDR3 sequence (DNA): TGTGCCAGCAGTGGTCAACAGGGCAATCAGCCCCAGCATTTT. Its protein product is CASSGQQGNQPQHF.

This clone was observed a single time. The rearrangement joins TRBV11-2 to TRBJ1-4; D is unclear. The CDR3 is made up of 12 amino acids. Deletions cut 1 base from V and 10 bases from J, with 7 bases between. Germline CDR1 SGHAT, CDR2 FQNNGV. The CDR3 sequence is CASSLVERKLFF. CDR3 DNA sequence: TGTGCCAGCAGCTTAGTAGAACGAAAACTGTTTTTT.

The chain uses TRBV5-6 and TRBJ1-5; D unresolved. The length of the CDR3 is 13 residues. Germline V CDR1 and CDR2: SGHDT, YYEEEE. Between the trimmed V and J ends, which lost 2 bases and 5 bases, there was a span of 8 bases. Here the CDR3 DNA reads TGTGCCAGCAGCTTTTCAGGTGATCAGCCCCAGCATTTT. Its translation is CASSFSGDQPQHF.

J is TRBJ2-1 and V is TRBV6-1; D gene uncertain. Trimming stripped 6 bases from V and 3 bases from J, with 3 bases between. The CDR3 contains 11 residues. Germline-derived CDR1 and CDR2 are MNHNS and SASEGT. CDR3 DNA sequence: TGTGCCAGCAGCCTCTACAATGAGCAGTTCTTC. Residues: CASSLYNEQFF.

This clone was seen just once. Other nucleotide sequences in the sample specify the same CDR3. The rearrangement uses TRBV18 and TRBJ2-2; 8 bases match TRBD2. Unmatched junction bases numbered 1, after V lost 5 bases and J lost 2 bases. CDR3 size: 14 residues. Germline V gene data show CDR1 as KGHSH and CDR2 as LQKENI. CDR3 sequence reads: CASSSGRNTGELFF. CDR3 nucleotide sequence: TGTGCCAGCTCAAGCGGGAGAAACACCGGGGAGCTGTTTTTT.

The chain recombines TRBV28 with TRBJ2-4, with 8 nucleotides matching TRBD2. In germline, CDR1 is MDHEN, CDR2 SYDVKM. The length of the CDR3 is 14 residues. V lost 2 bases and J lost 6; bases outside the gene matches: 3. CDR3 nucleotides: TGTGCCAGCAGTTTAGGGAGCGGGAGAAACATTCAGTACTTC. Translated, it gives CASSLGSGRNIQYF.